This passage covers 32 T cell receptor beta chains from one sample sequenced in a study of blood T cell repertoires in COVID-19. This table comes from immunoSEQ multiplex PCR, and its TCRdb copy is limited to in-frame clones, with some not included. The data show under 110,000 clones, 70% to 80% seen once. Material for sequencing was peripheral blood. Receptors originate from a man older than 75 with COVID-19, enrolled during active disease.

This sequence joins TRBV7-9 and TRBJ2-7; D uncertain. V lost 2 bases and J 7 bases, leaving 12 bases between the germline ends. Germline-derived CDR1 and CDR2 are SEHNR and FQNEAQ (reference sequence). CDR3 length: 13 residues. The CDR3 spells CASSLKLSDEQYF. CDR3 in DNA: TGTGCCAGCAGCTTAAAGCTTTCTGATGAGCAGTACTTC.

The V call is TRBV19, the J call TRBJ2-7, with D hard to call. V lost 2 bases, J lost 6 bases, and 8 bases lay in between. The CDR3 is made up of 12 amino acids. Germline values: CDR1 LNHDA, CDR2 SQIVND (reference sequence). Here the CDR3 reads CASSIKLGEQYF. CDR3 DNA: TGTGCCAGTAGTATAAAGCTAGGCGAGCAGTACTTC. Drawing the rest from reference TRBV19 and TRBJ2-7, the complete variable domain is DGGITQSPKYLFRKEGQNVTLSCEQNLNHDAMYWYRQDPGQGLRLIYYSQIVNDFQKGDIAEGYSVSREKKESFPLTVTSAQKNPTAFYLCASSIKLGEQYFGPGTRLTVT.

V gene TRBV28 combines with J gene TRBJ1-2; D not resolved. The CDR3 extends over 15 amino acids. Germline V CDR1 and CDR2: MDHEN, SYDVKM. V lost 2 bases and J 4 bases, leaving 14 bases between the germline ends. CDR3 protein: CASSLSGPPGYGYTF. The CDR3 DNA reads as TGTGCCAGCAGTTTAAGCGGTCCGCCTGGCTATGGCTACACCTTC.

V gene TRBV5-8 combines with J gene TRBJ1-1; D unclear. CDR1 is SGHTS and CDR2 is YDEGEE in the germline V gene. This CDR3 is built from 11 residues. Between the trimmed V and J ends, which lost 0 bases and 11 bases, there was a span of 8 bases. CDR3 in DNA: TGTGCCAGCAGCTTGGCCTGGGCGGCTTTCTTT. Translation: CASSLAWAAFF.

The J gene is TRBJ2-4, the V gene TRBV21-1; the DNA was not compared with TRBD2, the D call given in the table. TRBV21-1 is marked as a pseudogene. The CDR3 totals 16 residues. The CDR3 here is CASSPSGDGAKNIQYF. CDR3 bases: TGTGCCAGCAGCCCTTCGGGGGATGGGGCCAAAAACATTCAGTACTTC.

The chain uses TRBV20-1 and TRBJ1-1, with D uncertain. Germline V gene sequence: CDR1 DFQATT, CDR2 SNEGSKA (reference sequence). The CDR3 runs 12 residues. The germline V and J ends were trimmed by 3 bases and 2 bases, with 7 bases remaining between them. DNA for the CDR3: TGCAGTGCTAGTTCAGGAAACACTGAAGCTTTCTTT. Residues: CSASSGNTEAFF.

The genes are TRBV10-1 and TRBJ2-5, with D possibly TRBD2 on 6 matching bases. The CDR3 is 13 residues long. V lost 8 bases and J 4 bases, leaving 14 bases between the germline ends. The V gene's germline CDR1 is WNHNN and CDR2 SYGVQD (reference sequence). The CDR3 loop is CASSPRGGETQYF. As DNA, the CDR3 is TGCGCCAGCTCCCCGCGGGGTGGAGAGACCCAGTACTTC.

The chain is built from TRBV6-2 or TRBV6-3 and TRBJ2-7, with 7 bases that match TRBD2. With 2 bases clipped from V and 7 bases from J, the junction kept 14 bases outside the gene matches. Germline-derived CDR1 and CDR2 are MNHEY and SVGEGT. The length of the CDR3 is 16 residues. The CDR3 bases are TGTGCCAGCAGTTACCGCTCTAGCGGACCCGGTGGGGAGCAGTACTTC. This translates into CASSYRSSGPGGEQYF.

The chain combines TRBV11-2 with TRBJ2-7, with a tentative D call TRBD1 (6 bases). The CDR3 runs to 17 residues. Trimming removed 3 bases from V and 0 bases from J, with 18 bases in between. In germline, CDR1 is SGHAT, CDR2 FQNNGV. This CDR3 reads CASSFVVPWDNSYEQYF. CDR3 nucleotide sequence: TGTGCCAGCAGCTTCGTCGTGCCTTGGGACAACTCCTACGAGCAGTACTTC.

The chain has TRBV30 and TRBJ1-3; no firm D call. Germline V gives CDR1 GTSNPN, CDR2 SVGIG (reference sequence). Between the trimmed V and J ends, which lost 2 bases and 0 bases, there was a span of 5 bases. The CDR3 extends over 13 amino acids. CDR3 sequence (DNA): TGTGCCTGGAGTCCCGTCTCTGGAAACACCATATATTTT. Protein product: CAWSPVSGNTIYF.

The chain is built from TRBV18 and TRBJ2-1; 8 nucleotides line up with TRBD2. With V trimmed by 2 bases and J by 7 bases, 7 bases remained unmatched. In germline, CDR1 is KGHSH, CDR2 LQKENI. The CDR3 sequence is 15 residues long. DNA for the CDR3: TGTGCCAGCTCACCAAACCCGGGAGGGTTAAATGAGCAGTTCTTC. Amino acids: CASSPNPGGLNEQFF.

V and J are TRBV29-1 and TRBJ2-1; the match to TRBD2 covers 11 bases. The CDR3 sequence is 15 residues long. The J segment lost 6 bases and the V segment lost 6 bases, leaving 10 bases of the junction unmatched. CDR1 is SQVTM and CDR2 is ANQGSEA in the germline V gene. CDR3 bases: TGCAGCGTGGCCACCCTAGCGGGAGGAGGCAATGAGCAGTTCTTC. It encodes CSVATLAGGGNEQFF.

V usage is TRBV7-3 and J usage is TRBJ2-3, with 7 bases fitting TRBD2. CDR3 length: 15 amino acids. V lost 1 base, J lost 2 bases, and 3 bases stayed unmatched. CDR1 and CDR2 from the germline V gene are SGHTA and FQGTGA. CDR3 loop: CASSLRSGTTDTQYF. The CDR3 nucleotides are TGTGCCAGCAGCTTAAGGAGCGGGACCACAGATACGCAGTATTTT.

The V and J genes are TRBV5-1 and TRBJ2-1; 7 nucleotides match TRBD2. The CDR3 runs to 16 residues. Trimming cost V 0 bases and J 7 bases; bases outside gene matches: 10. Germline assignment: CDR1 SGHRS and CDR2 YFSETQ. The CDR3 region has the DNA TGCGCCAGCAGCTTGGTATTGGGAGGGCCGGGGAATGAGCAGTTCTTC. It codes for CASSLVLGGPGNEQFF.

The J gene is TRBJ2-7, the V gene TRBV9, with D maybe TRBD2 (6 bases). From germline, CDR1 is SGDLS and CDR2 YYNGEE. The V gene lost 4 bases and the J gene lost 5 bases, with 16 bases spanning the gap. The CDR3 is 14 amino acids. This chain's CDR3 is CASSTSLRGNEQYF. CDR3 nucleotides: TGTGCCAGCAGCACCTCCTTGCGCGGGAACGAGCAGTACTTC.

The chain employs TRBV2 and TRBJ1-1; D is possibly TRBD1 (5 bases). V was clipped by 4 bases and J by 4 bases, with 13 bases between them. The CDR3 runs to 14 residues. Per germline, CDR1 SNHLY and CDR2 FYNNEI. The CDR3 DNA is TGTGCCAGCAGTGGTAACGGGGGGTTCACTGAAGCTTTCTTT. This encodes CASSGNGGFTEAFF.

The V gene is TRBV6-6, the J gene TRBJ2-1; a possible D gene is TRBD2 (6 bases). Germline V gene lookup returns CDR1 MNHNY and CDR2 SVGAGI (reference sequence). CDR3 size: 11 residues. The V gene lost 5 bases and the J gene lost 14 bases, with 13 bases spanning the gap. In DNA form, the CDR3 reads TGTGCCAGCAGTCCGGGACTCGAGGAGTTCTTC. Translation gives CASSPGLEEFF.

The gene calls are TRBV28 and TRBJ1-2; D may be TRBD1 (6 bases). The V and J ends lost 11 bases and 5 bases respectively, with 12 bases between them. The germline CDR1 and CDR2 sequences are MDHEN and SYDVKM. This CDR3 is 11 amino acids long. CDR3 coding DNA: TGTGCCTCACGGCAGGGGTATGGCTACACCTTC. Protein: CASRQGYGYTF.

This chain links TRBV2 with TRBJ1-5, with 9 bases lining up with TRBD1. Germline V gene lookup returns CDR1 SNHLY and CDR2 FYNNEI. The junction had 8 bases not matched to a gene; V was cut back by 7 bases and J by 4 bases. This CDR3 contains 15 residues. The CDR3 DNA is TGTGCCAGCAACCGCGGGACAGGGTTGAATCAGCCCCAGCATTTT. Translated, it gives CASNRGTGLNQPQHF.

This rearrangement joins TRBV19 to TRBJ2-1, with 9 bases matching TRBD1. CDR1 LNHDA and CDR2 SQIVND come from the germline V gene (reference sequence). J was trimmed by 7 bases and V by 3 bases; bases with no gene match: 4. The CDR3 totals 14 residues. CDR3 loop: CASSMWGQGNEQFF. The DNA for the CDR3 is TGTGCCAGTAGTATGTGGGGACAGGGTAATGAGCAGTTCTTC.

V and J are TRBV24-1 and TRBJ1-1; D perhaps matches TRBD1 (5 bases). The CDR3 consists of 13 residues. Germline V lookup: CDR1 KGHDR, CDR2 SFDVKD. Trimming shortened V by 6 bases and J by 0 bases, and 7 bases separated the two germline ends. This CDR3 is CATSQGLNTEAFF. Here the CDR3 DNA reads TGTGCCACCAGTCAGGGCTTGAACACTGAAGCTTTCTTT.

This sequence joins TRBV15 and TRBJ2-7; 7 bases are a match to TRBD1. V shed 5 bases, J shed 12 bases, and the junction held 22 bases outside the gene matches. Looked up from germline, CDR1 is LNHNV and CDR2 is YYDKDF (reference sequence). This CDR3 is 16 amino acids long. The chain's CDR3 is CATSGGQLGGADIPYF. The CDR3 nucleotides are TGTGCCACCAGCGGCGGACAGCTAGGGGGCGCGGATATACCGTACTTC.

The CDR3 DNA sequence: TGTGCCAGCAGCCCAAGACAGGGGGGTACAGATACGCAGTATTTT. Its translation is CASSPRQGGTDTQYF. The V call is TRBV11-1, the J call TRBJ2-3; 9 bases agree with TRBD1. V lost 5 bases, J lost 3 bases, and 6 bases stayed unmatched. Germline assignment: CDR1 SGHAT and CDR2 FQDESV (reference sequence). The CDR3 sequence is 15 residues long.

The J gene is TRBJ2-5, the V gene TRBV27; D gene ambiguous. V lost 4 bases and J 3 bases, leaving 15 bases between the germline ends. CDR1 and CDR2 (germline): MNHEY, SMNVEV (reference sequence). The CDR3 spans 15 residues. The CDR3 region is CASSSSLTNKETQYF. CDR3 bases: TGTGCCAGCAGTTCTTCCTTGACAAACAAAGAGACCCAGTACTTC.

V gene TRBV4-3 combines with J gene TRBJ1-3, with D possibly matching TRBD1 (5 bases). The germline V and J ends were trimmed by 0 bases and 4 bases, with 10 bases remaining between them. Germline-derived CDR1 and CDR2 are LGHNA and YSLEER. The CDR3 covers 15 residues. The CDR3 bases are TGCGCCAGCAGCCAAGAATCAGGGCTCGGAAACACCATATATTTT. Protein product: CASSQESGLGNTIYF.

This chain connects TRBV5-6 to TRBJ2-5; D possibly corresponds to TRBD2 (6 bases). The germline gives CDR1 SGHDT, CDR2 YYEEEE. The V end lost 1 base, the J end lost 1 base, and 11 bases lay between the germline ends. This CDR3 is built from 15 residues. CDR3 in DNA: TGTGCCAGCAGCTTGCCCCAGACTAGCCAAGAGACCCAGTACTTC. As protein: CASSLPQTSQETQYF.

This chain links TRBV6-5 with TRBJ2-5, with D tentatively TRBD1 (6 bases). Germline V gene lookup returns CDR1 MNHEY and CDR2 SVGAGI. Deletions cut 5 bases from V and 4 bases from J, with 8 bases between. The CDR3 totals 12 residues. In DNA, the CDR3 is TGTGCCAGCAGTCCAGGGGCAGAGACCCAGTACTTC. This gives the protein CASSPGAETQYF.

This rearrangement joins TRBV2 to TRBJ2-5, with TRBD2 matching 11 bases. From germline, CDR1 is SNHLY and CDR2 FYNNEI. The CDR3 loop spans 16 amino acids. V shed 10 bases, J shed 4 bases, and the junction held 14 bases outside the gene matches. Here the CDR3 DNA reads TGTGCCACCGAAGTCGGGGTAGCGGGAGGGGGAGAGACCCAGTACTTC. Its translation is CATEVGVAGGGETQYF.

Written as DNA, the CDR3 is TGTGCCAGCAGTAGGACAGGGGAAAGAAACACCATATATTTT. This gives the protein CASSRTGERNTIYF. The V call is TRBV6-5, the J call TRBJ1-3; 9 positions agree with TRBD1. The V and J ends lost 5 bases and 5 bases, in that order; junction bases with no gene match: 4. Per the germline V gene, CDR1 is MNHEY and CDR2 is SVGAGI. The CDR3 is 14 residues long.

The V gene is TRBV5-1, the J gene TRBJ2-3, with 10 bases that match TRBD2. CDR1 and CDR2 (germline): SGHRS, YFSETQ. The CDR3 is 14 amino acids. V was pared by 4 bases and J by 7 bases, with 6 bases of the junction left unmatched. The CDR3 here is CASSALAGDYTQYF. CDR3 in DNA: TGCGCCAGCAGCGCCCTAGCGGGAGATTATACGCAGTATTTT. The entire variable domain, with the rest obtained from reference TRBV5-1 and TRBJ2-3, is as follows: KAGVTQTPRYLIKTRGQQVTLSCSPISGHRSVSWYQQTPGQGLQFLFEYFSETQRNKGNFPGRFSGRQFSNSRSEMNVSTLELGDSALYLCASSALAGDYTQYFGPGTRLTVL.

The V gene is TRBV5-1, the J gene TRBJ2-1, with D perhaps matching TRBD2 (5 bases). This CDR3 comprises 18 residues. Germline CDR1 SGHRS, CDR2 YFSETQ. Trimming cost V 0 bases and J 3 bases, with 19 bases left between them. This chain's CDR3 is CASSLANAGVRSYNEQFF. DNA for the CDR3: TGCGCCAGCAGCTTGGCGAATGCCGGGGTCCGGAGCTACAATGAGCAGTTCTTC. The full variable domain, rest sourced from reference TRBV5-1 and TRBJ2-1, is KAGVTQTPRYLIKTRGQQVTLSCSPISGHRSVSWYQQTPGQGLQFLFEYFSETQRNKGNFPGRFSGRQFSNSRSEMNVSTLELGDSALYLCASSLANAGVRSYNEQFFGPGTRLTVL.

V gene TRBV28 combines with J gene TRBJ2-7, with D perhaps matching TRBD2 (6 bases). V lost 5 bases, J lost 7 bases, and 21 bases lay in between. Germline CDR1 MDHEN, CDR2 SYDVKM. The CDR3 is 15 amino acids. The CDR3 bases are TGTGCCAGCAGTACCCATTATGAAGGGCGGGAAGAGCAGTACTTC. Translating gives CASSTHYEGREEQYF.